A single TCR beta chain is shown here with its context. It lacks a known antigen. Per-base quality was not reported, and no clone a single base away is much larger than it. The data were taken from a study of PD-L1 blockade in urothelial cancer (dated by TCRdb to the late 2010s). In the study overall: All patients started therapy around 2014 and received atezolizumab 1,200 mg intravenously every 3 weeks. Pretreatment blood TCR-seq was available for around 29 patients, at least one posttreatment blood collection was obtained for 25 or so patients, and tumor TCR-seq was available for 25 or so patients. About nine tenths of the roughly 29 patients were identified as males with urothelial cancer of bladder origin, and a prior smoking history was reported by 18 of 29 patients. The study was an exploratory multi-omic analysis of somatic, immune and clinical correlates of response to PD-L1 blockade with atezolizumab in urothelial cancer. In the same patients, whole exome sequencing and RNA sequencing of pretreatment tumors were performed in addition to TCR sequencing. Durable clinical benefit was achieved by nine patients and was not achieved by 20 patients. Pretreatment tumor samples, along with matched peripheral blood collected serially before and after atezolizumab treatment, underwent TCR sequencing. Durable clinical benefit was defined as a progression-free survival longer than 6 months, and TCR features were additionally tested against progression-free survival and overall survival. An ECOG performance status of 0 or 1 was recorded for the patients, and 0 to 3 prior chemotherapy regimens had been received by the patients. Blood samples gave median yields of 141,255 T cells and 82,636 unique TCRs, along with a median clonality of around 0.075. Blood samples were analyzed at 3 weeks after treatment start (second dose) and at 6 weeks after treatment start.

To estimate absolute template abundance from read counts, synthetic TCR analog templates were spiked into each PCR. TCRbeta CDR3 regions were amplified from genomic DNA with bias-controlled V and J gene primers using the immunoSEQ assay. Sequencing of rearranged TCRbeta segments was done at approximately 20X coverage. Concerning the study's data processing: Clustering was used to correct sequencing errors, and CDR3s were annotated against IMGT to assign V, D and J genes. Out-of-frame and stop-codon sequences were excluded, and only productive TCRbeta rearrangements were used in downstream analyses. Clonality was calculated as one minus the Shannon entropy normalized by the log of the number of unique productive sequences. Fisher's exact test with Benjamini-Hochberg correction, using a cutoff of adjusted p below 0.01, was how clones that differed between time points or between blood and tumor were identified. What TCRdb holds here is the immuneACCESS table cut down to in-frame rearrangements. Part of the clones is not present; checked against another copy, under half of the missing clones reflect an unresolved V gene, and the others are unexplained. The V and J calls and clone size were taken over from that table, and D and trimming were inferred from the DNA. The sample profile shows roughly 39,000 clones; approximately 90% of them were found once. The leading ten clones occupy about 1.9% of the sample.

Broader findings and caveats from the paper: Improved progression-free and overall survival was found to be associated with pretreatment peripheral blood TCR clonality below the median. Because the sample size was small (n ≈ 27) and many exploratory analyses were performed, the results are intended to be hypothesis-generating. Patients with durable benefit showed greater expansion of tumor-associated TCR clones in peripheral blood 3 weeks after starting treatment (n of about 22, p = 0.022).

V loses 7 bases of germline sequence and J loses 1 base, and the interval between the two ends is 8 bases. Its CDR3 holds 12 amino acids, cysteine through phenylalanine. Just CDR3 DNA is preserved here, 36 bases in frame from base 1. From a lookup of the germline V gene (reference sequence), CDR1 and CDR2 are LNHDA and SQIVND. The cohort included roughly 29 patients with locally advanced or metastatic urothelial carcinoma who were treated at Memorial Sloan Kettering on a trial protocol. Peripheral blood mononuclear cells were collected pretreatment and during treatment, with between 1 and 8 total time points obtained per patient. The Qiagen DNeasy Blood extraction kit was used to purify genomic DNA from total PBMCs and from tumor samples. PBMCs were collected pretreatment and during treatment, and were isolated and stored as previously described.

This clonotype was sampled from a man aged 55 to 70 with urothelial cancer. Material: PBMCs, obtained around atezolizumab (anti-PD-L1) treatment. The chain employs TRBV19 and TRBJ2-7; no D gene call is confident. At the DNA level, the sequence is TGTGCCAGTATCTCCCCGTCCTACGAGCAGTACTTC. It codes for CASISPSYEQYF. The entire variable domain, with the stretches around the CDR3 drawn from the reference TRBV19 and TRBJ2-7 proteins, is DGGITQSPKYLFRKEGQNVTLSCEQNLNHDAMYWYRQDPGQGLRLIYYSQIVNDFQKGDIAEGYSVSREKKESFPLTVTSAQKNPTAFYLCASISPSYEQYFGPGTRLTVT.